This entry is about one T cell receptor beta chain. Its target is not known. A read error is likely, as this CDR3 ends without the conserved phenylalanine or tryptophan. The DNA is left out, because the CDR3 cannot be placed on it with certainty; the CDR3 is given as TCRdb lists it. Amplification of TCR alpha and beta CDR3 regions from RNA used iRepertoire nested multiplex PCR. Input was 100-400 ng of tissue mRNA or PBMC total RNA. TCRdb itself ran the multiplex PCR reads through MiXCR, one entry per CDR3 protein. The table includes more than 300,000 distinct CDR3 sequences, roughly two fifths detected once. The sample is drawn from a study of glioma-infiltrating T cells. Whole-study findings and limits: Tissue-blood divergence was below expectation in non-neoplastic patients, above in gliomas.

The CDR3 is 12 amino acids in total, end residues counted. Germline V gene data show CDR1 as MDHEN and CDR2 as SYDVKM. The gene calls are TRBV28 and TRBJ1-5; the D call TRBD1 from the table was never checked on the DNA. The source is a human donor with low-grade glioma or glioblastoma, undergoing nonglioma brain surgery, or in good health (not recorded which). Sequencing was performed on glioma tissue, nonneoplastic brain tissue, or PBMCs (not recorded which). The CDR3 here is CASSRRDRPLHC.